This is a list of T cell receptor beta chains from one sample in a study of CD4 T cells in relation to SARS-CoV-2 and coronaviruses. Sequencing was performed with immunoSEQ multiplex PCR; in TCRdb, only in-frame clones are kept and a portion is missing. The sample lists around 15,000 clones, about 78% occurring once. Their antigen targets remain unknown. Sequenced input: CD4+ T cells from PBMCs, cultured in vitro. Every receptor here comes from a human donor in good health. Each CDR3 is given with its conserved first and last residue. The D gene is left open where the match is weak. The listing skips clone size in some rows; elsewhere it reads once, few, many or a size class.

cdr3_aa cdr3_nt clone_size v_call d_call j_call
CASSPGQRSPLHF TGTGCCAGCAGCCCAGGACAGCGTTCACCCCTCCACTTT - TRBV12-3/TRBV12-4 - TRBJ1-6
CATSESGGYHEQYF TGTGCCACCAGTGAGTCAGGGGGCTACCACGAGCAGTACTTC - TRBV24-1 TRBD1 TRBJ2-7
CASSSSTDTQYF TGTGCCAGCAGTTCAAGCACAGATACGCAGTATTTT - TRBV6-5 - TRBJ2-3
CASSEGREGIVFF TGTGCCAGCAGTGAGGGTCGGGAGGGGATCGTCTTCTTT once TRBV2 - TRBJ1-1
CASSFGGDGYTF TGTGCCAGCAGTTTTGGGGGGGATGGCTACACCTTC few TRBV28 - TRBJ1-2
CASSQPGTGDEQYF TGTGCCAGCAGCCAGCCCGGGACAGGGGACGAGCAGTACTTC - TRBV4-2 TRBD1 TRBJ2-7
CASSFGGDGYTF TGTGCCAGCAGTTTTGGCGGGGACGGCTACACCTTC once TRBV28 - TRBJ1-2
CASSLREHTEAFF TGTGCCAGCAGCTTAAGGGAGCACACTGAAGCTTTCTTT - TRBV7-6 - TRBJ1-1
CASGLVQGTRNEAFF TGTGCTAGTGGTTTGGTACAAGGGACACGAAATGAAGCTTTCTTT - TRBV12-5 - TRBJ1-1
CASSWSTSGEQFF TGCGCCAGCAGCTGGTCGACTAGTGGTGAGCAGTTCTTC - TRBV5-1 - TRBJ2-1
CASRLGPRAGGPGNEQFF TGTGCAAGTCGCTTAGGACCTAGAGCGGGAGGGCCAGGGAATGAGCAGTTCTTC - TRBV12-2 - TRBJ2-1
CASSTGLAGTDTQYF TGTGCCAGCTCGACCGGGTTAGCGGGAACAGATACGCAGTATTTT - TRBV5-5 TRBD2 TRBJ2-3
CASDLGVNNEQFF TGTGCTAGTGATCTGGGAGTCAACAATGAGCAGTTCTTC - TRBV12-5 - TRBJ2-1
CASSQDEGAGGNTIYF TGTGCCAGCAGCCAAGATGAAGGGGCGGGGGGAAACACCATATATTTT - TRBV4-2 - TRBJ1-3
CASSQSGPNTEAFF TGCGCCAGCAGCCAATCTGGCCCGAACACTGAAGCTTTCTTT - TRBV4-1 - TRBJ1-1
CASRAGTEETQYF TGTGCCAGCAGAGCCGGGACAGAAGAGACCCAGTACTTC once TRBV21-1 - TRBJ2-5
CASSESTGGWTEAFF TGCGCCAGCAGTGAGTCGACAGGGGGATGGACTGAAGCTTTCTTT - TRBV10-1 TRBD1 TRBJ1-1
CASFQGNEQFF TGTGCCAGCTTCCAGGGTAATGAGCAGTTCTTC few TRBV6-5 - TRBJ2-1
CASGTGGEADTQYF TGTGCCAGCGGAACAGGGGGCGAGGCAGATACGCAGTATTTT - TRBV2 TRBD1 TRBJ2-3
CATSRGLDMTEQYF TGTGCCACCAGCAGAGGATTGGACATGACCGAGCAGTACTTC - TRBV15 - TRBJ2-7
CASSLGGSYSGEQFF TGTGCCAGCAGCTTAGGGGGGTCATATTCGGGAGAGCAGTTCTTC - TRBV11-2 - TRBJ2-1
CASGLGRGLAGGETGELFF TGTGCTAGTGGTTTGGGGAGGGGACTAGCGGGAGGCGAAACCGGGGAGCTGTTTTTT - TRBV12-5 TRBD2 TRBJ2-2
CASSLPPRDEQFF TGTGCCAGCAGCCTCCCCCCTAGGGATGAGCAGTTCTTC - TRBV6-6 - TRBJ2-1
CASSLGPLPYEQYF TGTGCCAGCAGCTTAGGCCCCCTACCCTACGAGCAGTACTTC - TRBV7-8 - TRBJ2-7
CASSNNRVGNTGELFF TGTGCCAGCAGCAATAACCGGGTCGGTAACACCGGGGAGCTGTTTTTT - TRBV3-1/TRBV3-2 - TRBJ2-2
CASSSGTGVNEKLFF TGTGCCAGCAGCTCCGGGACAGGGGTTAATGAAAAACTGTTTTTT - TRBV11-3 TRBD1 TRBJ1-4
CASSTTLAGNPYEQYF TGTGCCAGTAGTACCACTTTAGCGGGAAACCCCTACGAGCAGTACTTC once TRBV19 TRBD2 TRBJ2-7
CAILTSGRIGTKNIQYF TGTGCCATCTTGACTAGCGGGAGGATAGGAACCAAAAACATTCAGTACTTC once TRBV10-3 TRBD2 TRBJ2-4
CASTQTGVETFF TGTGCCAGCACCCAAACAGGGGTTGAAACTTTCTTT - TRBV6-5 TRBD1 TRBJ1-1
CAWRGQNTEAFF TGTGCCTGGAGGGGACAGAACACTGAAGCTTTCTTT - TRBV30 - TRBJ1-1
CAINTGTGGYEQYF TGTGCCATCAATACCGGGACAGGGGGCTACGAGCAGTACTTC - TRBV10-3 TRBD1 TRBJ2-7
CASSDSDTQYF TGTGCCAGCAGCGATTCAGATACGCAGTATTTT few TRBV7-6 - TRBJ2-3
CASSGGALNEQFF TGTGCCAGCAGTGGCGGGGCCTTGAATGAGCAGTTCTTC - TRBV12-3/TRBV12-4 - TRBJ2-1
CASSPAGLRNQPQHF TGTGCCAGCAGTCCCGCGGGACTTCGCAATCAGCCCCAGCATTTT - TRBV28 - TRBJ1-5
CASQATAGYYNEQFF TGTGCCAGCCAGGCCACGGCAGGATATTACAATGAGCAGTTCTTC - TRBV2 - TRBJ2-1
CASSLQGAGELFF TGTGCCAGCAGTTTACAGGGGGCCGGGGAGCTGTTTTTT - TRBV12-3/TRBV12-4 TRBD1 TRBJ2-2
CASSGTVRNTEAFF TGTGCCAGCAGTGGGACAGTACGGAACACTGAAGCTTTCTTT few TRBV2 - TRBJ1-1
CASTQLAATSEQYF TGTGCCAGCACACAACTAGCGGCAACAAGCGAGCAGTACTTC - TRBV6-5 TRBD2 TRBJ2-7
CSASLAGGNSDTQYF TGCAGTGCTAGTCTAGCGGGAGGGAATTCTGATACGCAGTATTTT - TRBV20-1 TRBD2 TRBJ2-3
CASSSRQVRTDTQYF TGTGCCAGCAGCTCAAGACAGGTACGCACAGATACGCAGTATTTT - TRBV9 - TRBJ2-3
CASSSFAGQGHNSPLHF TGCGCCAGCAGCTCCTTCGCCGGACAGGGCCATAATTCACCCCTCCACTTT - TRBV5-1 TRBD1 TRBJ1-6
CASSYKLLGGEQYF TGTGCCAGCAGTTACAAGCTCCTAGGGGGCGAGCAGTACTTC - TRBV27 - TRBJ2-7
CASSRKCEGASTNEKLFF TGCGCCAGCAGCCGTAAATGTGAGGGGGCGTCCACTAATGAAAAACTGTTTTTT - TRBV23-1 TRBD1 TRBJ1-4
CAWSSPGLLREQYF TGTGCCTGGAGTTCGCCGGGACTGTTGCGCGAGCAGTACTTC - TRBV30 - TRBJ2-7
CAISGTSGRGGELFF TGTGCCATCAGTGGGACTAGCGGGAGAGGCGGGGAGCTGTTTTTT - TRBV10-3 TRBD2 TRBJ2-2
CASSIVPSRNQPQHF TGTGCCAGTAGTATAGTTCCAAGCCGCAATCAGCCCCAGCATTTT - TRBV19 - TRBJ1-5
CASTGGGYGYTF TGTGCCAGTACTGGGGGGGGCTATGGCTACACCTTC - TRBV2 - TRBJ1-2
CASLQGVNYGYTF TGTGCCAGCCTCCAGGGCGTAAACTATGGCTACACCTTC - TRBV19 - TRBJ1-2
CASKRGLYTEAFF TGTGCCAGCAAAAGGGGCCTGTACACTGAAGCTTTCTTT - TRBV2 - TRBJ1-1
CASSPDQNTGELFF TGTGCCAGCAGCCCGGACCAAAACACCGGGGAGCTGTTTTTT few TRBV5-4 - TRBJ2-2